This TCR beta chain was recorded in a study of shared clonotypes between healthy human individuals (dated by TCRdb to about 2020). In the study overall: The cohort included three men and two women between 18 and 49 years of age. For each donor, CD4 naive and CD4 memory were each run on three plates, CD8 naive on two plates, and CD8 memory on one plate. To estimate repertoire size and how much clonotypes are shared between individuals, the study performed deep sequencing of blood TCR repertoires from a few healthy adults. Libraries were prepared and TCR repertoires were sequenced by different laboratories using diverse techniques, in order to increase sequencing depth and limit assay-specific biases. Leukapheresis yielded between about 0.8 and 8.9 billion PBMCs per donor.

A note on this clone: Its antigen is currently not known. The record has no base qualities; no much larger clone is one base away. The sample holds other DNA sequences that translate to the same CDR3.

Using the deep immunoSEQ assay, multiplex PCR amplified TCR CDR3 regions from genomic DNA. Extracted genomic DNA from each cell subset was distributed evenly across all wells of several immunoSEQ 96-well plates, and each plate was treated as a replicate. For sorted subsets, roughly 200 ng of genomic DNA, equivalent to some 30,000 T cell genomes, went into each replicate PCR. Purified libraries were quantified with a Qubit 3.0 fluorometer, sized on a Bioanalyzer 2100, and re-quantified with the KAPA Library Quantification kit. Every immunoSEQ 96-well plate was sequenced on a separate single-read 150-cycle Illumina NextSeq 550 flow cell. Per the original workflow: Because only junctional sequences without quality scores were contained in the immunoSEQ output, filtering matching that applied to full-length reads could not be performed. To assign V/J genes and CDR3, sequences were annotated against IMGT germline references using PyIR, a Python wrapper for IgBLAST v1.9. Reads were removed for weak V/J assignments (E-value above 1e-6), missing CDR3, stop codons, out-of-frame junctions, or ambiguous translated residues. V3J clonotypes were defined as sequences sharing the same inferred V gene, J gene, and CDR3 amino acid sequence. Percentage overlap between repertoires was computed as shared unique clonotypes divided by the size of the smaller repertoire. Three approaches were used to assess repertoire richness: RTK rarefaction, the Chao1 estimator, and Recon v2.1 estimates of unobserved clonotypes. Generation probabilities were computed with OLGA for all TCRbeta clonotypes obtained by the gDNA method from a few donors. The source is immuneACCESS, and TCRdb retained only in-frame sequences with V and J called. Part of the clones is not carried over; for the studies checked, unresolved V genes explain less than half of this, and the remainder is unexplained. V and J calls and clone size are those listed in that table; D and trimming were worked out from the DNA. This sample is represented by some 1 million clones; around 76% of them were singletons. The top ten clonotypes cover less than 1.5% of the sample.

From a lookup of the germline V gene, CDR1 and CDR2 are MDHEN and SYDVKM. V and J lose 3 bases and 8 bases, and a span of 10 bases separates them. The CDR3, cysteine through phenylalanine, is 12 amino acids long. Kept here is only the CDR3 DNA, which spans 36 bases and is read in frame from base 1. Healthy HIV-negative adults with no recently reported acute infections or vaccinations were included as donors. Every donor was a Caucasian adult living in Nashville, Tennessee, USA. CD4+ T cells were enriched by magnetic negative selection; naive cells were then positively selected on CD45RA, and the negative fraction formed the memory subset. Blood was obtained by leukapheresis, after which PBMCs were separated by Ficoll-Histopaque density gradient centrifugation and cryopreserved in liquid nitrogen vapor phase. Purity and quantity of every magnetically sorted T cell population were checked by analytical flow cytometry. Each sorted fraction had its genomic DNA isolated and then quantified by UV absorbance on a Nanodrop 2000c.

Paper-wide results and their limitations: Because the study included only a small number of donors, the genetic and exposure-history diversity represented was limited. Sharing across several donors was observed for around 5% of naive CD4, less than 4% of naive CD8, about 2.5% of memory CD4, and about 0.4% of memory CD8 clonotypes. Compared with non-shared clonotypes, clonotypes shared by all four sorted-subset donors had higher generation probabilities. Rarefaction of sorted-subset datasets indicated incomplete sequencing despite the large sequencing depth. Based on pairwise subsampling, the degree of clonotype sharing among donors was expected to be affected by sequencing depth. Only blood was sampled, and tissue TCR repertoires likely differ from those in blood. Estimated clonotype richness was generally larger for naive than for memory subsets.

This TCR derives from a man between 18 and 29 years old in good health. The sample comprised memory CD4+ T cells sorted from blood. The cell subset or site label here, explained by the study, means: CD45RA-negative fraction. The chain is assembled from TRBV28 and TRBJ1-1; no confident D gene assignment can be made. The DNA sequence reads TGTGCCAGCAGTTTGAGGCGGCCCGAAGCTTTCTTT. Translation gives CASSLRRPEAFF.